This T cell receptor (beta chain) was sequenced in a study of spatial heterogeneity in lung cancer (dated by TCRdb to between 2018 and 2021). Background for the entire study: Beta-chain transcripts were consistently detected in greater numbers than alpha-chain transcripts, which likely reflected higher beta-chain transcript abundance. TCR repertoire features were related to nonsynonymous mutation counts determined by whole-exome sequencing of tumor tissue. In tumor regions, TCR transcript counts showed a strong correlation with a T cell transcriptional module score from matched bulk RNA-seq. The study quantitatively compared TCR alpha and beta repertoires across multiple tumor regions, matched nontumor lung and blood in non-small cell lung cancer. At surgery, both alpha and beta chains were TCR-sequenced in 220 tumor regions, some 64 matched nontumor lung samples and a few dozen PBMC samples. In the raw uncorrected reads, each unique combination of TCR and UMI appeared on average more than ten times. Summary of the overall study and its limitations: TCR-seq coverage of tumor T cells was estimated to be only approximately 7% for alpha chains and about 13% for beta chains. A correlation was observed between the number of expanded intratumoral alpha and beta TCRs and the tumor nonsynonymous mutation count. Additional single-cell paired TCR alpha and beta sequencing was considered necessary to confirm, at a functional level, the hypothesis that regional TCRs recognize regional mutations. Counts of ubiquitous and regional expanded TCRs were found to correlate with counts of ubiquitous and regional nonsynonymous mutations, respectively.

The library was produced with 5' RACE. Sequencing used a NextSeq 500. To allow correction of PCR and sequencing errors, the TCR library protocol tagged every TCR cDNA molecule with a unique molecular identifier. The source study handled its data this way. Decombinator tools were used for TCR identification, UMI-based error correction and CDR3 extraction. Expanded TCRs were defined as those above a frequency of 2 per 1,000, corresponding to the top 1% of the tumor frequency distribution. Expanded tumor TCRs were classed as regional if statistically deemed absent (corrected P<0.05) from at least one tumor region, otherwise ubiquitous. Rényi diversity was computed with the R vegan package after subsampling each repertoire 100 times to 5,000 TCRs. CDR3 similarity networks were built from amino acid triplet string-kernel similarity, with CDR3s being connected when pairwise similarity was above 0.82. TCRdb reprocessed the public reads (quality trimming at Q25 with fastp, clone calling with MiXCR) and kept in-frame beta chains. Identical CDR3 protein sequences are pooled into one entry, listed with their most common genes and DNA. These V and J calls originate from TCRdb's pipeline instead of the authors' own analysis. The table for this sample lists about 28,000 distinct CDR3 sequences; under 8.5% of them were counted only once. The top ten clonotypes cover over 20% of the sample.

This clonotype occurred many times. Which antigen it targets is not known. Nothing much larger sits one base from this clone, and base qualities are not available. Counted from cysteine to phenylalanine, this CDR3 has 13 amino acids. Kept here is only the CDR3 DNA, which spans 39 bases and is read in frame from base 1. In the germline V gene (reference sequence), CDR1 corresponds to DFQATT and CDR2 to SNEGSKA. Trimming removed 6 bases from V and 6 bases from J, leaving 17 bases between the germline ends. This specimen's time point label, per the study, means: sample taken at primary tumor resection. Donors were approximately 72 patients with early-stage, untreated non-small cell lung cancer from the lung TRACERx cohort. Whole RNA extracted from tumor and nontumor lung tissue, or from cryopreserved PBMC samples, was used for TCR sequencing without cell sorting. A patient was chosen for TCR sequencing only when enough RNA was available from at least two tumor regions. A lung pathologist reviewed the tumor and adjacent nontumor lung specimens before the specimens were selected.

This chain is built from TRBV20-1 and TRBJ1-1, with no confident D gene call. The TCR originated in a male donor with early-stage non-small cell lung cancer. The sequences come from lung tumor tissue, collected at surgery. DNA sequence: TGCAGTGCCATCTTGTTCTTGGCCGCTGAAGCTTTCTTT. This gives the protein CSAILFLAAEAFF.